This T cell receptor beta chain stems from a study of TIL therapy for anti-PD-1-resistant metastatic lung cancer. Whole-study context: By whole-exome sequencing, median non-synonymous tumor mutation burden was less than 1.6 mutations per megabase.

Sequencing used immunoSEQ v3. TCRdb keeps only in-frame clones here, not all; method: immunoSEQ multiplex PCR. Altogether about 21,000 clones are present, around 70% being singletons, with the ten largest covering approximately 2%. Time point noted: pre-treatment sample, taken before nivolumab and TIL therapy. V was pared by 8 bases and J by 0 bases, with 8 bases between. Germline CDR1 LNHDA, CDR2 SQIVND (reference sequence). The CDR3 covers 13 residues. V and J are TRBV19 and TRBJ1-3; no definite D call. The starting material was blood, obtained at baseline. The source of this sequence is a person aged 25-80 years with non-small cell lung cancer. CDR3 bases: TGTGCCAGTCGACTGCTCTCTGGAAACACCATATATTTT. It encodes CASRLLSGNTIYF.